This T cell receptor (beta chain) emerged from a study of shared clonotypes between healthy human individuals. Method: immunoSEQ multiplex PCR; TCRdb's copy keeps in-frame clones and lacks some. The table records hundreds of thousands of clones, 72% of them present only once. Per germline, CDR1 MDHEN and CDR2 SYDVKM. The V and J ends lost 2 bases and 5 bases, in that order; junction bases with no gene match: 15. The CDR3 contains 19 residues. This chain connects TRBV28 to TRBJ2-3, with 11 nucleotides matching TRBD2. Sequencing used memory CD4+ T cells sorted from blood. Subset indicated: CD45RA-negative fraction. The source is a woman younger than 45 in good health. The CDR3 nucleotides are TGTGCCAGCAGTTTACATGGGACTAGCGGATCGGAGGTCGGAGATACGCAGTATTTT. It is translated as CASSLHGTSGSEVGDTQYF.